These 27 T cell receptor beta chains were all obtained from the same sample, sequenced in a study of regulatory T cells in long-lasting Graves disease. Combining iRepertoire HTBI primers with Arm-PCR of CDR3 regions, the authors built TCR beta libraries. One entry per CDR3 protein results from TCRdb running MiXCR on the multiplex PCR reads. The repertoire consists of 350,000 to 450,000 distinct CDR3 sequences, with approximately 12% occurring once and the leading ten covering 18%. Time point of the sample: newly diagnosed GD, antithyroid drugs for less than 3 months. From PBMCs, RNA was extracted and then used to make the TCR library. A further study also used this sample, focusing on T cells in Graves' hyperthyroidism and ophthalmopathy.

The source material was peripheral blood mononuclear cells (PBMCs), sampled at new diagnosis, from a patient treated with antithyroid drugs. These receptors all come from a woman under 30 with Graves disease.

This clonotype was recorded at least ten times. This chain uses TRBV30 with TRBJ2-1; weak D call: TRBD1 (5 bases). The length of the CDR3 is 13 residues. Looked up from germline, CDR1 is GTSNPN and CDR2 is SVGIG (reference sequence). V was cut by 0 bases and J by 8 bases, with 11 bases left in between. CDR3 sequence: CAWSVLPRDEQFF. CDR3 sequence (DNA): TGTGCCTGGAGTGTACTGCCCAGGGATGAGCAGTTCTTC.

This clonotype was seen repeatedly, ten times or more. The genes are TRBV19 and TRBJ2-2; D unclear. The CDR3 runs to 15 residues. Trimming stripped 3 bases from V and 6 bases from J, with 14 bases between. In germline, CDR1 is LNHDA, CDR2 SQIVND (reference sequence). The CDR3 loop is CASSIQQIGSGELFF. The CDR3 DNA follows: TGTGCCAGTAGTATCCAGCAAATTGGGTCCGGGGAGCTGTTTTTT.

Regarding this clonotype: It may be a read error: a sequence one base away is much more abundant. The chain couples TRBV3-1 to TRBJ2-5; TRBD2 is a possible D gene (6 bases). The DNA end is more similar to TRBJ2-7, so the J call may be wrong. The CDR3 extends over 18 amino acids. Germline assignment: CDR1 LGHDT and CDR2 YNNKEL (reference sequence). The CDR3 region is CASSQGFWLGRGTYEQYF. The CDR3 DNA reads as TGTGCCAGCAGCCAAGGTTTCTGGTTGGGACGGGGGACCTACGAGCAGTACTTC.

V and J are TRBV12-3 or TRBV12-4 and TRBJ2-2; D not resolved. The V gene lost 6 bases and the J gene lost 0 bases, with 11 bases spanning the gap. This CDR3 is built from 15 residues. CDR3 amino acids: CASRPDSANTGELFF. The CDR3 coding sequence is TGTGCCAGCAGACCTGACTCCGCGAACACCGGGGAGCTGTTTTTT.

This clonotype appeared a few times. The V gene is TRBV5-8, the J gene TRBJ2-3; perhaps D is TRBD1 or TRBD2 (5 bases each). V was trimmed by 4 bases and J by 5 bases, leaving 17 bases between them. Germline CDR1 and CDR2: SGHTS and YDEGEE. This CDR3 comprises 15 residues. The CDR3 DNA sequence: TGTGCCAGCAGCGCCGGGACCCGACCGGGAGATACGCAGTATTTT. Translated: CASSAGTRPGDTQYF.

The sample holds many counts of this clonotype. V and J are TRBV7-6 and TRBJ2-6; D is uncertain. Germline V gives CDR1 SGHVS, CDR2 FNYEAQ. This CDR3 is built from 14 residues. With 3 bases removed from V and 4 bases from J, the gap between germline ends came to 7 bases. The CDR3 loop reads CASSFSAGANVLTF. The CDR3 DNA is TGTGCCAGCAGCTTCAGCGCCGGGGCCAACGTCCTGACTTTC.

This clonotype has a count of ten or more. This chain's CDR3 is CASSFTYGWFNEQFF. The CDR3, as DNA: TGTGCCAGCAGCTTTACTTACGGGTGGTTCAATGAGCAGTTCTTC. The rearrangement links TRBV7-2 to TRBJ2-1; D uncertain. Germline CDR1 is SGHTA and CDR2 is FQGNSA. CDR3 length: 15 amino acids. V was clipped by 3 bases and J by 6 bases, with 15 bases between them. Based on the CDR3 plus reference TRBV7-2 and TRBJ2-1, the full variable domain is GAGVSQSPSNKVTEKGKDVELRCDPISGHTALYWYRQSLGQGLEFLIYFQGNSAPDKSGLPSDRFSAERTGGSVSTLTIQRTQQEDSAVYLCASSFTYGWFNEQFFGPGTRLTVL.

This clonotype occurred a few times. The J gene is TRBJ2-1, the V gene TRBV12-3 or TRBV12-4; D might be TRBD1 (6 bases). The CDR3 contains 15 residues. V lost 2 bases to trimming and J lost 6 bases, with 14 bases between them. CDR3 amino acids: CASSLFLRGGNEQFF. The CDR3 nucleotides read TGTGCCAGCAGTTTATTCCTAAGAGGGGGCAATGAGCAGTTCTTC.

On this clonotype itself: Its ends do not fully match the called genes, so a read error is possible. V and J are TRBV24-1 and TRBJ2-5; D not resolved. This CDR3 contains 12 residues. Germline assignment: CDR1 KGHDR and CDR2 SFDVKD. The CDR3 bases are TGTGCCTCCAGTGATTTGGAAGAGACCCAGTACTTC. Encoded protein: CASSDLEETQYF.

This clonotype was seen at least ten times. The chain has TRBV15 and TRBJ2-5, with D unclear. CDR3 size: 14 residues. Germline V lookup: CDR1 LNHNV, CDR2 YYDKDF (reference sequence). Trimming shortened V by 0 bases and J by 5 bases, and 10 bases separated the two germline ends. For the CDR3, the DNA is TGTGCCACCAGCAGAGATGGCGCGGACGAGACCCAGTACTTC. It codes for CATSRDGADETQYF.

This clonotype was seen ten or more times. The chain employs TRBV28 and TRBJ2-1, with D unresolved. The CDR3 sequence is 15 residues long. Trimming pared 2 bases from V and 7 bases from J, leaving 15 bases between. Looked up from germline, CDR1 is MDHEN and CDR2 is SYDVKM. In nucleotides, the CDR3 is TGTGCCAGCAGTTTACGTCGGGTGGTCCGTAATGAGCAGTTCTTC. Its translation: CASSLRRVVRNEQFF.

This clonotype was detected only a few times. The V and J genes are TRBV9 and TRBJ1-1; no definite D call. In germline, CDR1 is SGDLS, CDR2 YYNGEE. CDR3 size: 12 residues. Trimming took off 7 bases at V and 6 bases at J, with 13 bases between the two ends. The CDR3 loop is CASGGLGPEAFF. The DNA for the CDR3 is TGTGCCAGCGGTGGCCTAGGACCTGAAGCTTTCTTT.

This clonotype was found many times. The chain links TRBV27 to TRBJ2-3, with D perhaps matching TRBD1 (5 bases). The CDR3 contains 15 residues. Per the germline V gene, CDR1 is MNHEY and CDR2 is SMNVEV (reference sequence). V was cut by 2 bases and J by 2 bases, with 11 bases left in between. CDR3 DNA sequence: TGTGCCAGCAGTTTAGAAGGGGAATACACAGATACGCAGTATTTT. Its translation is CASSLEGEYTDTQYF.

This clonotype was counted ten times or more. This CDR3 is CASGGGATYTGELFF. CDR3 nucleotides: TGTGCCAGCGGGGGGGGGGCCACCTACACCGGGGAGCTGTTTTTT. The chain links TRBV2 to TRBJ2-2, with D possibly matching TRBD2 (7 bases). Germline assignment: CDR1 SNHLY and CDR2 FYNNEI. V lost 8 bases to trimming and J lost 3 bases, with 16 bases between them. The CDR3 totals 15 residues.

This clonotype was seen many times. The chain joins TRBV7-8 to TRBJ2-2; TRBD2 is a possible D gene (6 bases). The V end was cut by 5 bases, the J end by 5 bases, with 18 bases between. The germline gives CDR1 SGHVS, CDR2 FQNEAQ. The CDR3 is 16 amino acids. The CDR3 here is CASSPPGVGRTGELFF. The CDR3 region has the DNA TGTGCCAGCAGCCCCCCGGGGGTGGGGAGGACCGGGGAGCTGTTTTTT.

A remark on this clonotype: A much larger clone is a single base away; this may be a read error. The CDR3 does not end in the conserved phenylalanine or tryptophan, so this is likely a read error. J is TRBJ1-5 and V is TRBV20-1; D not resolved. Per germline, CDR1 DFQATT and CDR2 SNEGSKA (reference sequence). The CDR3 is 13 residues long. V was shortened by 5 bases and J by 2 bases, with 10 bases between the two germline ends. The CDR3 bases are TGCAGTGCTTTAAGAGGCGGCAATCAGCCCCAGCATCTT. As protein: CSALRGGNQPQHL.

Many counts were recorded for this clonotype. The CDR3: CASSLGGSEGGELFF. In DNA form, the CDR3 reads TGTGCCAGCAGTTTGGGGGGCAGTGAAGGCGGGGAGCTGTTTTTT. V is TRBV12-3 or TRBV12-4 and J is TRBJ2-2; perhaps D is TRBD1 or TRBD2 (6 bases each). The CDR3 runs 15 residues. V lost 3 bases and J 7 bases, leaving 15 bases between the germline ends.

This clonotype was counted at least ten times. The chain joins TRBV12-3 or TRBV12-4 to TRBJ2-7, with D maybe TRBD2 (6 bases). The CDR3 has 18 residues. V was pared by 4 bases and J by 4 bases, with 26 bases between. In DNA, the CDR3 is TGTGCCAGCAGTTCTGGCGGGGTGACGAATTCCGGCGCATACGAGCAGTACTTC. Translation gives CASSSGGVTNSGAYEQYF.

This clonotype was detected a few times. V gene TRBV7-3 combines with J gene TRBJ2-1; 7 bases agree with TRBD2. The CDR3 consists of 15 residues. Per the germline V gene, CDR1 is SGHTA and CDR2 is FQGTGA. V shed 1 base, J shed 4 bases, and the junction held 4 bases outside the gene matches. As DNA, the CDR3 is TGTGCCAGCAGCTTAAGTGGCGGGGGTTACAATGAGCAGTTCTTC. Amino acids: CASSLSGGGYNEQFF. The full variable domain, with the rest looked up from reference TRBV7-3 and TRBJ2-1, is GAGVSQTPSNKVTEKGKYVELRCDPISGHTALYWYRQSLGQGPEFLIYFQGTGAADDSGLPNDRFFAVRPEGSVSTLKIQRTERGDSAVYLCASSLSGGGYNEQFFGPGTRLTVL.

In its sample, this clonotype was seen many times. The genes are TRBV27 and TRBJ1-4, with TRBD1 matching over 8 bases. In germline, CDR1 is MNHEY, CDR2 SMNVEV (reference sequence). J lost 6 bases, V lost 8 bases, and 8 bases had no gene match. The CDR3 sequence is 14 residues long. The chain's CDR3 is CASAYGQGYEKLFF. CDR3 sequence (DNA): TGTGCCAGCGCGTACGGACAGGGCTATGAAAAACTGTTTTTT.

This clonotype was found many times. J is TRBJ1-2 and V is TRBV30, with D hard to call. CDR3 length: 13 residues. Per germline, CDR1 GTSNPN and CDR2 SVGIG (reference sequence). V gave up 2 bases and J gave up 2 bases, with 9 bases separating them. The CDR3, as DNA: TGTGCCTGGAGTACAGCCTCAAACTATGGCTACACCTTC. Residues: CAWSTASNYGYTF.

Many counts were recorded for this clonotype. The chain joins TRBV4-1 to TRBJ2-7; tentative D call: TRBD2 (6 bases). V was cut by 1 base and J by 0 bases, with 10 bases left in between. Germline lookup yields CDR1 MGHRA and CDR2 YSYEKL. This CDR3 has 15 amino acids. The CDR3: CASSQVDYPSYEQYV. CDR3 in DNA: TGCGCCAGCAGCCAAGTGGACTATCCCTCCTACGAGCAGTACGTC.

The sample holds many counts of this clonotype. The gene calls are TRBV14 and TRBJ2-5; D is possibly TRBD2 (5 bases). This CDR3 comprises 15 residues. CDR1 is SGHDN and CDR2 is FVKESK in the germline V gene. V gave up 4 bases and J gave up 0 bases, with 12 bases separating them. CDR3 bases: TGTGCCAGCAGCCGTGGTTACGGGAACCAAGAGACCCAGTACTTC. Protein: CASSRGYGNQETQYF.

This clonotype was detected ten times or more. The rearrangement uses TRBV5-1 and TRBJ2-2; D is perhaps TRBD1 or TRBD2 (6 bases each). Germline V lookup: CDR1 SGHRS, CDR2 YFSETQ. V lost 4 bases to trimming and J lost 5 bases, with 12 bases between them. The CDR3 runs 14 residues. DNA for the CDR3: TGCGCCAGCAGCCCAAGGGGGGCGACCGGGGAGCTGTTTTTT. Its translation is CASSPRGATGELFF.

Note on this clonotype: A read error may be the cause here, since a much bigger clone is one base away. V is TRBV28 and J is TRBJ2-2; D might be TRBD2 (6 bases). The CDR3 contains 13 residues. Germline V gives CDR1 MDHEN, CDR2 SYDVKM. The CDR3 DNA reads as TGTGCCAGCAGTTTTCCGGGTACCGGGGGGCTGTTTTTT. It is translated as CASSFPGTGGLFF.

This clonotype showed up many times. V and J are TRBV12-3 or TRBV12-4 and TRBJ1-5, with TRBD1 as a possible D gene (5 bases). The CDR3 contains 20 residues. The V end was cut by 6 bases, the J end by 2 bases, with 29 bases between. CDR3 DNA sequence: TGTGCCAGCAGCCCTACGGACGGGGCCTACCGGTTTCTTGGCAATCAGCCCCAGCATTTT. Translated, it gives CASSPTDGAYRFLGNQPQHF.

This clonotype was found many times. V gene TRBV5-1 combines with J gene TRBJ2-2; D not resolved. Per the germline V gene, CDR1 is SGHRS and CDR2 is YFSETQ. Trimming took 0 bases from V and 2 from J, leaving 11 bases between them. The CDR3 consists of 16 residues. CDR3 in amino acids: CASSLVAGTNTGELFF. The CDR3 DNA reads as TGCGCCAGCAGCTTGGTGGCAGGCACCAACACCGGGGAGCTGTTTTTT.